The rows below give T cell receptor beta chains drawn from one sample of a study of CD8+ T cells in alopecia areata. Repertoires were generated with immunoSEQ multiplex PCR, while TCRdb's copy carries only in-frame clones and drops some. The table lists fewer than 250,000 clones, 45% to 75% of them singletons. The starting material was CD4+ T cells sorted from blood, obtained at week 4, from a patient treated with tofacitinib. The receptors stem from a human donor with alopecia areata. The CDR3 runs from the conserved cysteine through the conserved F or W. D genes are given only for firm matches. Clone size is stated in some rows and not others, as once, few, many or a class when expanded.

CDR3 DNA: TGTGCCAGCAGCTTAGGCGGGTCAGATACGCAGTATTTT
CDR3 protein: CASSLGGSDTQYF
J gene: TRBJ2-3
V gene: TRBV7-2
clone size: many
D gene: -

CDR3 DNA: TGTGCCAGCAGTTTTTTAGACGGCTCTGGGGCCAACGTCCTGACTTTC
CDR3 protein: CASSFLDGSGANVLTF
J gene: TRBJ2-6
V gene: TRBV27
clone size: -
D gene: -

CDR3 DNA: TGTGCCTGGAGAGAAACAGGGGGGGATATGTCCAAAAACATTCAGTACTTC
CDR3 protein: CAWRETGGDMSKNIQYF
J gene: TRBJ2-4
V gene: TRBV30
clone size: few
D gene: -

CDR3 DNA: TGTGCCTGGGGTCAGGGGTCCTACGAGCAGTACTTC
CDR3 protein: CAWGQGSYEQYF
J gene: TRBJ2-7
V gene: TRBV30
clone size: -
D gene: -

CDR3 DNA: TGTGCCAGCAGCGTACAAGGGAGCTCCTACAATGAGCAGTTCTTC
CDR3 protein: CASSVQGSSYNEQFF
J gene: TRBJ2-1
V gene: TRBV9
clone size: -
D gene: -

CDR3 DNA: TGTGCCAGCAGCGGGAGCGGTCAAGAGACCCAGTACTTC
CDR3 protein: CASSGSGQETQYF
J gene: TRBJ2-5
V gene: TRBV28
clone size: many
D gene: -

CDR3 DNA: TGTGCCAGCAGCCAAGTAACTGGACAGCCGCTTTTTAATGAGCAGTTCTTC
CDR3 protein: CASSQVTGQPLFNEQFF
J gene: TRBJ2-1
V gene: TRBV4-2
clone size: few
D gene: -

CDR3 DNA: TGTGCCAGCAGTAACAGGGAAAGCAATCAGCCCCAGCATTTT
CDR3 protein: CASSNRESNQPQHF
J gene: TRBJ1-5
V gene: TRBV6-5
clone size: -
D gene: -

CDR3 DNA: TGCAGCGTTGCTCAGGGCCCTCGGTGGCCCCAGCATTTT
CDR3 protein: CSVAQGPRWPQHF
J gene: TRBJ1-5
V gene: TRBV29-1
clone size: -
D gene: -

CDR3 DNA: TGCGCCATCTCCCGTAAAGGGCAGGGGGGTGATACGCAGTATTTT
CDR3 protein: CAISRKGQGGDTQYF
J gene: TRBJ2-3
V gene: TRBV23-1
clone size: few
D gene: -

CDR3 DNA: TGCAGCGTTGACGACATCTCTGGGGCCAACGTCCTGACTTTC
CDR3 protein: CSVDDISGANVLTF
J gene: TRBJ2-6
V gene: TRBV29-1
clone size: -
D gene: -

CDR3 DNA: TGTGCCTGGAGGCCCGGACAGGGGGCAGGCGAAAAACTGTTTTTT
CDR3 protein: CAWRPGQGAGEKLFF
J gene: TRBJ1-4
V gene: TRBV30
clone size: -
D gene: TRBD1